This TCR beta chain appears in the sequencing data of a study of blood T cell repertoires in COVID-19. Germline V gives CDR1 SGHAT, CDR2 FQDESV (reference sequence). V lost 4 bases and J lost 1; bases outside the gene matches: 6. The CDR3 has 16 amino acids. Original analysis: Reference gene primers were amplified, and this amplification served to estimate nucleated cell counts. Sequencing was performed with immunoSEQ multiplex PCR; in TCRdb, only in-frame clones are kept and a portion is missing. That table furnishes V, J and clone size, whereas the DNA furnished D and trimming. The sample includes 200,000 to 250,000 clones, just over 85% of them seen just once.

This receptor was taken from a woman aged 35 to 49 with acute COVID-19. The sequenced material came from PBMCs or T cells enriched from blood (not recorded which). This chain connects TRBV11-1 to TRBJ2-2; the match to TRBD1 covers 7 bases. CDR3: CASSSSGTVNTGELFF. In DNA form, the CDR3 reads TGTGCCAGCAGCTCCTCCGGGACAGTGAACACCGGGGAGCTGTTTTTT.